The rows below give T cell receptor beta chains drawn from one sample of a study of T-cell reconstitution after alpha-beta-depleted transplantation in children. TCRdb independently ran MiXCR on the PCR reads; one entry per CDR3 protein. This repertoire shows roughly 670,000 distinct CDR3 sequences, around 14% found once; its top ten account for 0.79%. The material was PBMCs, obtained before TCRalphabeta/CD19-depleted stem cell transplant. The receptors come from a girl aged 2 to 10 with congenital amegakaryocytic thrombocytopenia, due to receive a stem cell transplant. Both conserved end residues are trimmed from each CDR3. Fields, in order: V gene, clone size, D gene, CDR3 protein. A D gene is named only where the DNA matches it firmly. Clone size, where shown, is once, few, many, or a class for clones that have expanded.

v_gene: TRBV10-3; abundance: many; d_gene: NA; CDR3aa: AISDYKGTGELF
v_gene: TRBV5-1; abundance: many; d_gene: NA; CDR3aa: ASSLVGAGVENTEAF
v_gene: TRBV10-3; abundance: NA; d_gene: TRBD2; CDR3aa: AISDWRGRASEQY
v_gene: TRBV6-1; abundance: NA; d_gene: TRBD1; CDR3aa: ASRDGTGAGDTQY
v_gene: TRBV15; abundance: many; d_gene: NA; CDR3aa: ATSSQEMNTEAF
v_gene: TRBV5-1; abundance: NA; d_gene: NA; CDR3aa: ASSSQQGALLIRKNTGELF
v_gene: TRBV20-1; abundance: many; d_gene: TRBD2; CDR3aa: SARGPGLSTDTQY
v_gene: TRBV20-1; abundance: many; d_gene: NA; CDR3aa: SARRDSYEQY
v_gene: TRBV29-1; abundance: few; d_gene: NA; CDR3aa: SVDGEDYASNEQF
v_gene: TRBV29-1; abundance: few; d_gene: NA; CDR3aa: SVASGERKTQY